Below are 7 T cell receptor beta chains sequenced from a single sample in a study of beta chain features in type 1 diabetes. As every portion of the isolated RNA was reverse transcribed, the sequencing read expressed TCRB transcripts. Some clones are missing from TCRdb's copy, which holds only in-frame ones; the method was immunoSEQ multiplex PCR. The sample holds under 900,000 clones, around a sixth seen once. Sequencing was done on a sample of naive CD4+ T cells from blood. Source of these receptors: a woman in her late teens or twenties in good health.

This clone was recorded a few times. This chain connects TRBV7-9 to TRBJ2-7; 8 bases line up with TRBD1. The germline V gene encodes CDR1 SEHNR and CDR2 FQNEAQ (reference sequence). This CDR3 comprises 16 residues. The junction had 7 bases not matched to a gene; V was cut back by 3 bases and J by 0 bases. In DNA, the CDR3 is TGTGCCAGCAGCTTGGTTGGGACAGGTTCCTCCTACGAGCAGTACTTC. Amino acids: CASSLVGTGSSYEQYF.

The rearrangement joins TRBV23-1 to TRBJ2-7; D is ambiguous. TRBV23-1 belongs to the ORF category, with a function that is uncertain. The CDR3 is made up of 15 amino acids. The ends were cut back, 3 bases at V and 2 bases at J, with 14 bases in the middle. CDR3: CASSHRTSGPYEQYF. The DNA of the CDR3 is TGCGCCAGCAGTCATAGGACCTCCGGCCCCTACGAGCAGTACTTC.

The V call is TRBV4-2, the J call TRBJ2-2, with TRBD2 matching 7 bases. The trim removed 3 bases at V and 0 bases at J, leaving 7 bases unmatched. Looked up from germline, CDR1 is LGHNA and CDR2 is YNFKEQ. CDR3 size: 17 residues. CDR3 in DNA: TGTGCCAGCAGCCAGATTCAGCGGGGCGCGAACACCGGGGAGCTGTTTTTT. Amino acids: CASSQIQRGANTGELFF.

The CDR3 DNA sequence: TGTGCCATCAATCAGAATGAGCAGGTAGACTATGGCTACACCTTC. It is translated as CAINQNEQVDYGYTF. The chain has TRBV10-3 and TRBJ1-2, with no clear D. The CDR3 contains 15 residues. Germline V gene lookup returns CDR1 ENHRY and CDR2 SYGVKD. V was clipped by 7 bases and J by 3 bases, with 18 bases between them.

This sequence joins TRBV10-3 and TRBJ2-7, with D possibly matching TRBD1 (5 bases). Germline CDR1 ENHRY, CDR2 SYGVKD. V lost 10 bases, J lost 4 bases, and 20 bases lay in between. CDR3 size: 14 residues. The CDR3 DNA sequence: TGTGCCACTAGAGCGACAGATGGGGCATACGAGCAGTACTTC. It encodes CATRATDGAYEQYF.

The chain employs TRBV6-6 and TRBJ2-2; D gene uncertain. This CDR3 has 14 residues. CDR1 MNHNY and CDR2 SVGAGI come from the germline V gene (reference sequence). V lost 7 bases to trimming and J lost 1 base, with 10 bases between them. The CDR3 here is CASNVRQNTGELFF. DNA of the CDR3: TGTGCCAGCAACGTACGACAGAACACCGGGGAGCTGTTTTTT.

A few counts support this clone. The J gene is TRBJ2-5, the V gene TRBV7-2; D remains unclear. CDR1 SGHTA and CDR2 FQGNSA come from the germline V gene. The CDR3 runs to 15 residues. Between the trimmed V and J ends, which lost 6 bases and 5 bases, there was a span of 19 bases. The CDR3 region has the DNA TGTGCCAGCAGTCCCGGCGGAGTACCGGGTGAGACCCAGTACTTC. It is translated as CASSPGGVPGETQYF.